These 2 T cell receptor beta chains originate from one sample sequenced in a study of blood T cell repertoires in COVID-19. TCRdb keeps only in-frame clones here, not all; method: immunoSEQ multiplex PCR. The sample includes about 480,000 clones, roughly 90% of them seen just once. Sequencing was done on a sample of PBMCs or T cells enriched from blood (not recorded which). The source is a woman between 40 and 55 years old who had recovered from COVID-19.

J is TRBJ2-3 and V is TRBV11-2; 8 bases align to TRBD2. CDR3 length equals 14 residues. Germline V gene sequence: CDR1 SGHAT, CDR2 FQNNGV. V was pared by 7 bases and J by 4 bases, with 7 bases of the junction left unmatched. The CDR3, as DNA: TGTGCCAGCATAAGCGGGAGAGGAGCAGATACGCAGTATTTT. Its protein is CASISGRGADTQYF.

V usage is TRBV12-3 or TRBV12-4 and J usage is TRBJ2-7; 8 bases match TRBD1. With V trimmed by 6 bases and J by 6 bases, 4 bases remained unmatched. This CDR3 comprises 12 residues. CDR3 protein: CASRHRGSEQYF. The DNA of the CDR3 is TGTGCCAGCAGACACAGGGGGTCCGAGCAGTACTTC.